These 10 T cell receptor beta chains were sequenced from one sample in a study of cytomegalovirus exposure and HLA in healthy donors. The primer mix had 60 Vbeta and 13 Jbeta primers. The data were produced by immunoSEQ multiplex PCR, yet TCRdb's version contains in-frame clones alone and is incomplete. This sample has about 130,000 clones, with over 65% found just once. The sequencing sample was made of PBMCs. All receptors derive from a young man in good health and CMV-seropositive.

This clone was counted a single time. The DNA of the CDR3 is TGTGCCAGTCGGACAGGGATTGGTGAAAAACTGTTTTTT. Protein sequence: CASRTGIGEKLFF. The V call is TRBV19, the J call TRBJ1-4, with 8 bases aligning to TRBD1. This CDR3 has 13 amino acids. V shed 8 bases, J shed 7 bases, and the junction held 6 bases outside the gene matches. The germline CDR1 and CDR2 sequences are LNHDA and SQIVND (reference sequence).

This clone showed up just a few times. The chain combines TRBV6-6 with TRBJ2-7; the D is unclear. V was clipped by 2 bases and J by 0 bases, with 11 bases between them. The length of the CDR3 is 15 residues. Germline-derived CDR1 and CDR2 are MNHNY and SVGAGI (reference sequence). The CDR3 region has the DNA TGTGCCAGCAGTTACGGGCACAGTAACTCCTACGAGCAGTACTTC. It translates to CASSYGHSNSYEQYF.

The chain is built from TRBV30 and TRBJ1-1, with TRBD1 identical over 9 bases. Per germline, CDR1 GTSNPN and CDR2 SVGIG (reference sequence). There are 14 residues in the CDR3. V was clipped by 4 bases and J by 1 base; unmatched bases: 4. CDR3 sequence (DNA): TGTGCCTGGAATGTGGGACAGGGGAACACTGAAGCTTTCTTT. It translates to CAWNVGQGNTEAFF.

This clone occurred a few times. The chain employs TRBV9 and TRBJ2-3; 10 bases align to TRBD2. CDR3 length equals 14 residues. CDR1 and CDR2 from the germline V gene are SGDLS and YYNGEE. After removal of 9 bases from V and 0 bases from J, the junction contained 4 bases not matched to a gene. The CDR3 DNA reads TGTGCCACCTCACTAGCGGGAAGCACAGATACGCAGTATTTT. Translating gives CATSLAGSTDTQYF.

The V call is TRBV19, the J call TRBJ2-1; D possibly corresponds to TRBD1 (6 bases). Germline CDR1 is LNHDA and CDR2 is SQIVND (reference sequence). The CDR3 is made up of 14 amino acids. V was clipped by 1 base and J by 8 bases, with 12 bases between them. The CDR3 protein is CASSIGQVAYEQFF. The CDR3 region has the DNA TGTGCCAGTAGTATAGGACAGGTGGCCTATGAGCAGTTCTTC.

The chain is built from TRBV7-2 and TRBJ1-2; 7 bases are a match to TRBD1. The germline V gene encodes CDR1 SGHTA and CDR2 FQGNSA. The CDR3 consists of 13 residues. Unmatched junction bases numbered 8, after V lost 5 bases and J lost 8 bases. The CDR3 sequence: CASSPRDSSGYTF. In DNA form, the CDR3 reads TGTGCCAGCAGCCCCCGGGACAGTAGCGGCTACACCTTC.

J is TRBJ2-1 and V is TRBV2; TRBD2 aligns across 11 bases. Unmatched junction bases numbered 10, after V lost 4 bases and J lost 8 bases. Per germline, CDR1 SNHLY and CDR2 FYNNEI. This CDR3 has 16 residues. The CDR3 region is CASSGGGLAVRDEQFF. DNA for the CDR3: TGTGCCAGCAGTGGTGGGGGACTAGCGGTGAGAGATGAGCAGTTCTTC.

The V call is TRBV2, the J call TRBJ2-2, with TRBD2 as a possible D gene (6 bases). In germline, CDR1 is SNHLY, CDR2 FYNNEI. The V gene lost 4 bases and the J gene lost 6 bases, with 6 bases spanning the gap. This CDR3 region has 12 residues. The CDR3 nucleotides read TGTGCCAGCAGTGGACTAGCCGGGGAGCTGTTTTTT. Translating it yields CASSGLAGELFF.

The rearrangement links TRBV14 to TRBJ2-7; maybe TRBD2 (6 bases). The germline gives CDR1 SGHDN, CDR2 FVKESK. The CDR3 totals 14 residues. The V end was cut by 1 base, the J end by 5 bases, with 12 bases between. The chain's CDR3 is CASSQGQGGNEQYF. The CDR3 DNA is TGTGCCAGCAGCCAAGGTCAGGGCGGGAACGAGCAGTACTTC.

This clone showed up just once. V gene TRBV27 combines with J gene TRBJ2-7; TRBD1 matches 8 bases. This CDR3 is built from 14 residues. Germline V gene lookup returns CDR1 MNHEY and CDR2 SMNVEV (reference sequence). Trimming at V came to 5 bases and at J to 5 bases, leaving 8 bases not matched to a gene. The CDR3 DNA sequence: TGTGCCAGCAGTCCTCACAGGGGGATCGACGAGCAGTACTTC. Translation gives CASSPHRGIDEQYF.